This TCR beta chain was identified during a study of CD8 T cells in ankylosing spondylitis. TCRdb reanalysed the 5' RACE reads using MiXCR and keeps one entry per CDR3 protein. The table shows 200,000 to 300,000 distinct CDR3 sequences, with 8.6% occurring only once. With respect to this clonotype: What it binds is not known.

Study-wide results and limits: Reportedly, disease-linked clones are significantly enriched in ankylosing spondylitis patients' matched synovial fluid.

This sequence was found in a male donor with ankylosing spondylitis or in good health (not recorded which). The sequenced sample was blood, either unsorted or a sorted T cell fraction (not recorded which).

The CDR3: CASSGAGQPQHF. As DNA, the CDR3 is TGTGCCAGCTCCGGGGCTGGCCAGCCCCAGCATTTT. This chain connects TRBV24-1 to TRBJ1-5; a possible D gene is TRBD1 (5 bases). Germline V gene data show CDR1 as KGHDR and CDR2 as SFDVKD. V gave up 11 bases and J gave up 7 bases, with 14 bases separating them. This CDR3 has 12 amino acids.